Below are 19 T cell receptor beta chains sequenced from a single sample in a study of identical twins. In TCRdb, the 5' RACE reads were re-called with MiXCR into one record per CDR3 protein. The repertoire includes just over 500,000 distinct CDR3 sequences, less than 25% of them detected once, and about 0.99% sits in the top ten. The sample also formed part of further work on T cells expressing NK-cell markers.

Sequencing was performed on CD4+ T cells sorted from blood. The receptors derive from a woman between 18 and 30 years old in good health.

V gene TRBV5-1 combines with J gene TRBJ2-3; D is perhaps TRBD1 (6 bases). Germline V lookup: CDR1 SGHRS, CDR2 YFSETQ. The length of the CDR3 is 16 residues. V lost 0 bases and J 0 bases, leaving 11 bases between the germline ends. In DNA form, the CDR3 reads TGCGCCAGCAGCTTGGTCGGACAGCCCAGCACAGATACGCAGTATTTT. It specifies CASSLVGQPSTDTQYF.

In this sample, this clonotype turned up a few times. V gene TRBV11-2 combines with J gene TRBJ1-5; D possibly corresponds to TRBD1 (5 bases). CDR3 length equals 15 residues. Germline CDR1 reads SGHAT; CDR2 reads FQNNGV. V dropped 1 base and J dropped 3 bases, with 10 bases sitting between them. CDR3 residues: CASSLGRGTNQPQHF. CDR3 nucleotide sequence: TGTGCCAGCAGCTTAGGGAGGGGAACCAATCAGCCCCAGCATTTT.

This chain uses TRBV3-1 with TRBJ2-1; 8 bases fit TRBD2. CDR1 is LGHDT and CDR2 is YNNKEL in the germline V gene (reference sequence). This CDR3 region has 16 residues. V trimming: 2 bases; J trimming: 8 bases; junction bases outside the gene matches: 11. The CDR3 DNA reads as TGTGCCAGCAGCCAATCACTGACTAGCGTCGGGGATGAGCAGTTCTTC. It translates to CASSQSLTSVGDEQFF.

The table lists this clonotype with a few counts. V gene TRBV4-3 combines with J gene TRBJ2-7, with 10 bases matching TRBD1. The CDR3 consists of 15 residues. Trimming at V came to 4 bases and at J to 4 bases, leaving 7 bases not matched to a gene. Looked up from germline, CDR1 is LGHNA and CDR2 is YSLEER. CDR3 nucleotide sequence: TGCGCCAGCAGCCTCCGACGACAGGGGGCGTACGAGCAGTACTTC. This sequence encodes CASSLRRQGAYEQYF.

This clonotype has only a few counts. The J gene is TRBJ2-1, the V gene TRBV6-5; perhaps D is TRBD1 or TRBD2 (6 bases each). Germline-derived CDR1 and CDR2 are MNHEY and SVGAGI. The germline V and J ends were trimmed by 0 bases and 3 bases, with 15 bases remaining between them. The CDR3 consists of 17 residues. CDR3 nucleotides: TGTGCCAGCAGTTACTCGAATCCGGGGGCTTACTACAATGAGCAGTTCTTC. Encoded protein: CASSYSNPGAYYNEQFF.

The chain uses TRBV4-3 and TRBJ1-1; 7 nucleotides line up with TRBD1. V shed 0 bases and J 4 bases; nucleotides not matched to a gene: 5. CDR3 size: 15 residues. Germline assignment: CDR1 LGHNA and CDR2 YSLEER. This CDR3 reads CASSQEGGSGTEAFF. In DNA, the CDR3 is TGCGCCAGCAGCCAAGAAGGGGGCTCGGGCACTGAAGCTTTCTTT.

The table lists this clonotype with a few counts. The V call is TRBV20-1, the J call TRBJ2-5; maybe TRBD2 (5 bases). Germline V lookup: CDR1 DFQATT, CDR2 SNEGSKA (reference sequence). The length of the CDR3 is 15 residues. Trimming removed 3 bases at V and 2 bases at J, with 16 bases between. Written as DNA, the CDR3 is TGCAGTGCTAGCGGTGGACTGCGAAGACAAGAGACCCAGTACTTC. The encoded protein is CSASGGLRRQETQYF.

The V call is TRBV2, the J call TRBJ1-1; a possible D gene is TRBD1 (6 bases). The CDR3 has 12 residues. Germline V CDR1 and CDR2: SNHLY, FYNNEI. V gave up 9 bases and J gave up 1 base, with 9 bases separating them. CDR3 region: CASGQSNTEAFF. The CDR3 DNA reads as TGTGCCAGTGGACAGTCGAACACTGAAGCTTTCTTT.

The chain is built from TRBV7-2 and TRBJ2-1; D is undetermined. Trimming took off 1 base at V and 10 bases at J, with 8 bases between the two ends. Germline V gives CDR1 SGHTA, CDR2 FQGNSA. There are 12 residues in the CDR3. The chain's CDR3 is CASSLGPSEQFF. The CDR3 region has the DNA TGTGCCAGCAGCTTAGGACCGTCAGAGCAGTTCTTC. Combining the CDR3 with reference TRBV7-2 and TRBJ2-1 gives the whole variable domain GAGVSQSPSNKVTEKGKDVELRCDPISGHTALYWYRQSLGQGLEFLIYFQGNSAPDKSGLPSDRFSAERTGGSVSTLTIQRTQQEDSAVYLCASSLGPSEQFFGPGTRLTVL.

This clonotype was counted only a few times. V gene TRBV28 combines with J gene TRBJ2-3, with a tentative D call TRBD1 (5 bases). V gave up 5 bases and J gave up 5 bases, with 26 bases separating them. From germline, CDR1 is MDHEN and CDR2 SYDVKM. CDR3 size: 18 residues. CDR3 in DNA: TGTGCCAGCAGTCCTAATCCCGGGTCCAGTGATCAGGGAGATACGCAGTATTTT. Its protein product is CASSPNPGSSDQGDTQYF. Supplemented by reference TRBV28 and TRBJ2-3, the full variable domain reads DVKVTQSSRYLVKRTGEKVFLECVQDMDHENMFWYRQDPGLGLRLIYFSYDVKMKEKGDIPEGYSVSREKKERFSLILESASTNQTSMYLCASSPNPGSSDQGDTQYFGPGTRLTVL.

This clonotype was counted a few times. The chain joins TRBV5-1 to TRBJ1-2; tentative D call: TRBD1 (5 bases). CDR1 and CDR2 (germline): SGHRS, YFSETQ. This CDR3 spans 14 amino acids. Trimming removed 4 bases from V and 6 bases from J, with 16 bases in between. CDR3 in amino acids: CASSPGPRENGYTF. CDR3 bases: TGCGCCAGCAGCCCGGGACCGCGGGAGAATGGCTACACCTTC. The full variable domain, completed using reference TRBV5-1 and TRBJ1-2, is KAGVTQTPRYLIKTRGQQVTLSCSPISGHRSVSWYQQTPGQGLQFLFEYFSETQRNKGNFPGRFSGRQFSNSRSEMNVSTLELGDSALYLCASSPGPRENGYTFGSGTRLTVV.

This clonotype was found a few times. The rearrangement joins TRBV7-8 to TRBJ2-7; D not certain. From germline, CDR1 is SGHVS and CDR2 FQNEAQ. This CDR3 contains 15 residues. V was clipped by 1 base and J by 3 bases, with 13 bases between them. The CDR3, as DNA: TGTGCCAGCAGCTTAGGGGTAGGGTGGGACTACGAGCAGTACTTC. Its translation is CASSLGVGWDYEQYF. The full variable domain, rest sourced from reference TRBV7-8 and TRBJ2-7, is GAGVSQSPRYKVAKRGQDVALRCDPISGHVSLFWYQQALGQGPEFLTYFQNEAQLDKSGLPSDRFFAERPEGSVSTLKIQRTQQEDSAVYLCASSLGVGWDYEQYFGPGTRLTVT.

The chain is built from TRBV6-1 and TRBJ2-6; D possibly uses TRBD1 or TRBD2 (6 bases each). The germline V gene has CDR1 MNHNS and CDR2 SASEGT. The CDR3 has 18 amino acids. V lost 6 bases and J lost 0, with 18 bases in between. The CDR3 region is CASSQRGRLFSGANVLTF. In nucleotides, the CDR3 is TGTGCCAGCAGCCAGAGGGGGAGGCTCTTCTCTGGGGCCAACGTCCTGACTTTC.

The rearrangement uses TRBV18 and TRBJ2-7; D may be TRBD1 or TRBD2 (5 bases each). V lost 2 bases, J lost 3 bases, and 14 bases lay in between. The CDR3 runs to 15 residues. CDR1 is KGHSH, CDR2 LQKENI, per germline. The CDR3 DNA reads as TGTGCCAGCTCACCAACGGCTGGGGGTTTCTACGAGCAGTACTTC. Amino acids: CASSPTAGGFYEQYF.

The table lists this clonotype with many counts. The rearrangement joins TRBV12-3 or TRBV12-4 to TRBJ2-1; TRBD1 matches at 10 bases. V shed 6 bases and J 6 bases; nucleotides not matched to a gene: 8. This CDR3 contains 15 residues. In DNA form, the CDR3 reads TGTGCCAGCAGACAGCGACAGGGGGCCTTCAATGAGCAGTTCTTC. Translation gives CASRQRQGAFNEQFF.

The chain joins TRBV20-1 to TRBJ2-1; unclear D gene. CDR3 length: 15 amino acids. Germline loops: CDR1 DFQATT, CDR2 SNEGSKA (reference sequence). Trimming took off 6 bases at V and 3 bases at J, with 18 bases between the two ends. CDR3 protein: CSAHPEGRSYNEQFF. CDR3 DNA: TGCAGTGCCCACCCGGAAGGACGAAGCTACAATGAGCAGTTCTTC.

This chain connects TRBV20-1 to TRBJ1-4; D is possibly TRBD1 (5 bases). CDR1 is DFQATT, CDR2 SNEGSKA, per germline (reference sequence). The CDR3 covers 15 residues. The ends were cut back, 1 base at V and 5 bases at J, with 14 bases in the middle. In DNA, the CDR3 is TGCAGTGCTAGAGCCTCGGGGAGGGGCAATGAAAAACTGTTTTTT. This translates into CSARASGRGNEKLFF.

This clonotype appeared a few times. The chain is built from TRBV5-1 and TRBJ2-7, with D perhaps TRBD2 (6 bases). The germline V gene encodes CDR1 SGHRS and CDR2 YFSETQ. The CDR3 consists of 13 residues. The V end lost 4 bases, the J end lost 3 bases, and 11 bases lay between the germline ends. The DNA for the CDR3 is TGCGCCAGCAGCCCCTGGGGGGACTACGAGCAGTACTTC. As protein: CASSPWGDYEQYF.

In this sample, this clonotype turned up a few times. The rearrangement joins TRBV6-5 to TRBJ2-7, with 8 bases lining up with TRBD2. With 6 bases clipped from V and 2 bases from J, the junction kept 9 bases outside the gene matches. CDR3 length equals 15 residues. Germline CDR1 is MNHEY and CDR2 is SVGAGI. CDR3 sequence (DNA): TGTGCCAGCAGGTTAGCGGGATCTGGCGCCTACGAGCAGTACTTC. Protein product: CASRLAGSGAYEQYF.